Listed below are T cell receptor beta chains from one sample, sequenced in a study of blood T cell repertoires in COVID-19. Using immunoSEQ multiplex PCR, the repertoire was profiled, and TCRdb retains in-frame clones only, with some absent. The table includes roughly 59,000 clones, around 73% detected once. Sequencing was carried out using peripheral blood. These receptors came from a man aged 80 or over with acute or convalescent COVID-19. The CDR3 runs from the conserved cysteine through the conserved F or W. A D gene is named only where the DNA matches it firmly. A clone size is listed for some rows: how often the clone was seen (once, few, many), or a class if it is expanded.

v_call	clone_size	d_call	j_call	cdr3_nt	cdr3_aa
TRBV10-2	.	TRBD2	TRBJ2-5	TGCGCCAGCAGTGGCAGGGGCGGGGGGGCGGCGGAGACCCAGTACTTC	CASSGRGGGAAETQYF
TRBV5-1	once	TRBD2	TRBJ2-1	TGCGCCAGCAGCTTGGCCGGGGTAGCGGGATTGGAGCAGTTCTTC	CASSLAGVAGLEQFF
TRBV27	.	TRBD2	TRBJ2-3	TGTGCCAGCAGTTTATCTCCACTAGCGGGGGCCACAGATACGCAGTATTTT	CASSLSPLAGATDTQYF
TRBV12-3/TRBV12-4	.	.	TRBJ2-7	TGTGCCAGCAGGTTCAGGGTGTACGAGCAGTACTTC	CASRFRVYEQYF
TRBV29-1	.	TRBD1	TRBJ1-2	TGCAGCGTTGGACAGGGGGCTAACTATGGCTACACCTTC	CSVGQGANYGYTF
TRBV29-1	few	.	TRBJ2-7	TGCAGCGTTCGAAGGGGAACCAACGAGCAGTACTTC	CSVRRGTNEQYF
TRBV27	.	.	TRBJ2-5	TGTGCCAGCAGTTTACGAGGCGGAGGCAGAGAGACCCAGTACTTC	CASSLRGGGRETQYF
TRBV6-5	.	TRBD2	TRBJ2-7	TGTGCCAGCAGCTCCACTAGCGGGGGTGCCTACGAGCAGTACTTC	CASSSTSGGAYEQYF
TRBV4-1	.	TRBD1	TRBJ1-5	TGCGCCAGCAGCCCAGTACAGGGGATGCCCCAGCATTTT	CASSPVQGMPQHF
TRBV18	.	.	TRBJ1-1	TGTGCCAGCTCACCACCGTCCGGGAGCGGCACTGAAGCTTTCTTT	CASSPPSGSGTEAFF
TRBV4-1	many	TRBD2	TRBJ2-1	TGCGCCAGCGTTGGGGTGGGCGGGAGCGGTTCCTACAATGAGCAGTTCTTC	CASVGVGGSGSYNEQFF
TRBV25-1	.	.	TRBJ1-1	TGTGCCAGCAGTACTTTTATGAACACTGAAGCTTTCTTT	CASSTFMNTEAFF
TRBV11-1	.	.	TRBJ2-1	TGTGCCAGCAGACTTACTCCGACGGGTGAGCAGTTCTTC	CASRLTPTGEQFF
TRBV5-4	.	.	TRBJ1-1	TGTGCCAGCAGTTCCCCCGACGGAAGGGGCACTGAAGCTTTCTTT	CASSSPDGRGTEAFF
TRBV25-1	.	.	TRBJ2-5	TGTGCCAGCAGTGAAGCCACAGACCAAGAGACCCAGTACTTC	CASSEATDQETQYF
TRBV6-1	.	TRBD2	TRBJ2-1	TGTGCCAGCAGTGAAGCGCACCTTACCGGGACTAGGTCTTTCTATGAGCAGTTCTTC	CASSEAHLTGTRSFYEQFF
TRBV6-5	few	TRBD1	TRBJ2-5	TGTGCCAGCAGTTCAGCAGGGGGCGAGGGGACCCAGTACTTC	CASSSAGGEGTQYF
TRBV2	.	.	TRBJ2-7	TGTGCCAGCAGTGAACGGTTGAGTGCCTACGAGCAGTACTTC	CASSERLSAYEQYF
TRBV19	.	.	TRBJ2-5	TGTGCCAGTAGTCCCGGGGGACAGAGGGGGGAGACCCAGTACTTC	CASSPGGQRGETQYF
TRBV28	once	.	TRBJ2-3	TGTGCCAGCAGTTTGGGCGGGGGCCGGGATACGCAGTATTTT	CASSLGGGRDTQYF
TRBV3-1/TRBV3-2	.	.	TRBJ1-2	TGTGCCAGCAGCCAATCACAGGGCGGCTATGGCTACACCTTC	CASSQSQGGYGYTF
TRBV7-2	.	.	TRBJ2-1	TGTGCCAGCAGCCAGGATCCTACTCCCGGTGGTGAGCAGTTCTTC	CASSQDPTPGGEQFF
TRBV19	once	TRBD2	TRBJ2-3	TGTGCCAGTAGTGCGGGGGGTAACACAGATACGCAGTATTTT	CASSAGGNTDTQYF
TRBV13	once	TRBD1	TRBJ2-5	TGTGCCAGCAGCTACCGACAGGGGGCTCAGACCCAGTACTTC	CASSYRQGAQTQYF
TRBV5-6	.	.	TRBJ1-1	TGTGCCAGCAGCTTTCGGGGTCAGACATACACTGAAGCTTTCTTT	CASSFRGQTYTEAFF
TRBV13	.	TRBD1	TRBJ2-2	TGTGCCAGCAGTTCGGGACAGCACACCGGGGAGCTGTTTTTT	CASSSGQHTGELFF
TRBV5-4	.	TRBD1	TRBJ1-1	TGTGCCAGCAGCTCTGACAGGGGGAACACTGAAGCTTTCTTT	CASSSDRGNTEAFF
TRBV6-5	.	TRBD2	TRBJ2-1	TGTGCCAGCAGTTCCGGGGGGGGAGTTTCCTACAATGAGCAGTTCTTC	CASSSGGGVSYNEQFF
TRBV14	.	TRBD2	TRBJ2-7	TGTGCCAGCAGCCAACCCGGGACTAGCGGGATTTACGAGCAGTACTTC	CASSQPGTSGIYEQYF
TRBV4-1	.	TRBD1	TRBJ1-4	TGCGCCAGCAGCCAAGCAACAGGGGGGGCTAATGAAAAACTGTTTTTT	CASSQATGGANEKLFF
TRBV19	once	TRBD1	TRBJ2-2	TGTGCCAGTAGGGGGACAGGGGTGAGCACCGGGGAGCTGTTTTTT	CASRGTGVSTGELFF
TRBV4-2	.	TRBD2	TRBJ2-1	TGTGCCAGCAGCCGGACCTGGGGGGGGGAGGAGGGAAATGAGCAGTTCTTC	CASSRTWGGEEGNEQFF
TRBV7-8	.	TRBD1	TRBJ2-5	TGTGCCAGCAGCTTGAGGACAGGGTGGTTCGGCCGAGAGACCCAGTACTTC	CASSLRTGWFGRETQYF
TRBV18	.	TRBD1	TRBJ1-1	TGTGCCAGCTCACCCGTTCAACGACAGGGTAGGGGCACTGAAGCTTTCTTT	CASSPVQRQGRGTEAFF
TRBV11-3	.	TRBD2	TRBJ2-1	TGTGCCAGCAGCTTGGGACTAGCGTACAATGAGCAGTTCTTC	CASSLGLAYNEQFF
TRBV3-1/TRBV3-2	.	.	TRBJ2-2	TGTGCCAGCAGCCAAGACAGGGTCCCCGGGGAGCTGTTTTTT	CASSQDRVPGELFF
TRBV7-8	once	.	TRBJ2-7	TGTGCCAGCAGCCGTATAGTAGCGCCTTCCTACGAGCAGTACTTC	CASSRIVAPSYEQYF